These 7 T cell receptor beta chains were all obtained from the same sample, sequenced in a study of OX40 agonist ivuxolimab in advanced cancers. Library preparation was by the immunoSEQ multiplex PCR assay. Not all clones reach the TCRdb copy of this immuneACCESS table, which keeps in-frame sequences only. Checked studies attribute under half of the gap to unresolved V genes and leave the rest unexplained. For this sample there are roughly 81,000 clones; over 85% appear just once. Roughly 11% of the sample rests with the top ten. Sequencing used CD4+ or CD8+ T cells sorted from blood, obtained in a trial of the OX40 agonist ivuxolimab. Receptors originate from an adult with an advanced solid tumor such as melanoma, head and neck, liver or kidney cancer.

This chain joins TRBV7-8 and TRBJ2-1, with unresolved D. V dropped 4 bases and J dropped 7 bases, with 14 bases sitting between them. Germline V gene sequence: CDR1 SGHVS, CDR2 FQNEAQ. This CDR3 comprises 14 residues. CDR3 sequence: CASSSLTKWNEQFF. Here the CDR3 DNA reads TGTGCCAGCAGCTCCTTGACCAAATGGAATGAGCAGTTCTTC. Filled out from reference TRBV7-8 and TRBJ2-1, the complete variable domain reads GAGVSQSPRYKVAKRGQDVALRCDPISGHVSLFWYQQALGQGPEFLTYFQNEAQLDKSGLPSDRFFAERPEGSVSTLKIQRTQQEDSAVYLCASSSLTKWNEQFFGPGTRLTVL.

This chain connects TRBV6-5 to TRBJ1-2; tentative D call: TRBD1 (5 bases). Per germline, CDR1 MNHEY and CDR2 SVGAGI. The germline V and J ends were trimmed by 2 bases and 5 bases, with 12 bases remaining between them. The CDR3 runs to 14 residues. The CDR3 DNA reads as TGTGCCAGCAGTTACCGAGGGGAGGATTATGGCTACACCTTC. Translating it yields CASSYRGEDYGYTF.

This clone was counted a single time. The V call is TRBV15, the J call TRBJ2-2, with 8 bases lining up with TRBD2. The CDR3 extends over 15 amino acids. With 5 bases clipped from V and 6 bases from J, the junction kept 8 bases outside the gene matches. Germline V gene sequence: CDR1 LNHNV, CDR2 YYDKDF (reference sequence). The CDR3 loop reads CATSPFAGGSGELFF. CDR3 DNA sequence: TGTGCCACCAGCCCCTTCGCGGGAGGATCCGGGGAGCTGTTTTTT.

This rearrangement joins TRBV7-2 to TRBJ2-1; no definite D call. The CDR3 has 15 residues. With 1 base removed from V and 9 bases from J, the gap between germline ends came to 16 bases. From germline, CDR1 is SGHTA and CDR2 FQGNSA. The CDR3, as DNA: TGTGCCAGCAGCTTAGTAGTCAACGGAGTCGGTGAGCAGTTCTTC. Translation gives CASSLVVNGVGEQFF.

CDR3 sequence (DNA): TGCGCCGCGAAAGGGCAGGGAGATGGAGAGACCCAGTACTTC. Its translation is CAAKGQGDGETQYF. V is TRBV4-1 and J is TRBJ2-5, with D perhaps matching TRBD1 or TRBD2 (5 bases each). V dropped 11 bases and J dropped 4 bases, with 20 bases sitting between them. The CDR3 contains 14 residues. CDR1 is MGHRA and CDR2 is YSYEKL in the germline V gene.

The chain recombines TRBV28 with TRBJ1-2; D is uncertain. V was pared by 1 base and J by 6 bases, with 12 bases between. The V gene's germline CDR1 is MDHEN and CDR2 SYDVKM. The CDR3 has 14 residues. The CDR3 DNA follows: TGTGCCAGCAGTTTATATATAGCGAAAAATGGCTACACCTTC. Protein: CASSLYIAKNGYTF.

The chain couples TRBV11-1 to TRBJ1-4, with TRBD1 as a possible D gene (6 bases). This CDR3 contains 13 residues. Trimming took 5 bases from V and 6 from J, leaving 10 bases between them. Looked up from germline, CDR1 is SGHAT and CDR2 is FQDESV (reference sequence). The DNA for the CDR3 is TGTGCCAGCAGCGGCAGGGGTTATGAAAAACTGTTTTTT. Protein product: CASSGRGYEKLFF. Full variable domain (missing parts from reference TRBV11-1 and TRBJ1-4): EAEVAQSPRYKITEKSQAVAFWCDPISGHATLYWYRQILGQGPELLVQFQDESVVDDSQLPKDRFSAERLKGVDSTLKIQPAELGDSAMYLCASSGRGYEKLFFGSGTQLSVL.